Listed below are T cell receptor beta chains from one sample, sequenced in a study of blood T cells in healthy people across ages. TCRdb reprocessed the 5' RACE reads with MiXCR, giving one entry per CDR3 protein. This table holds about 720,000 distinct CDR3 sequences, about a fifth found once. Sequencing used blood. These receptors were obtained from a man between 65 and 79 years old in good health. Both conserved end residues are part of each CDR3. The D gene is left open where the match is weak. Only some rows state a clone size, as once, few, many or a class for expanded clones.

cdr3_length,j_call,clone_size,v_call,d_call,cdr3_nt,cdr3_aa
10,TRBJ1-6,NA,TRBV5-4,NA,TGTGCCAGCAGCCAGGGACCAGGGCACTTT,CASSQGPGHF
15,TRBJ2-1,few,TRBV28,TRBD2,TGTGCCAGCAATCCCGCGGGGGGGCGAGGGAATGAGCAGTTCTTC,CASNPAGGRGNEQFF
15,TRBJ2-2,NA,TRBV5-1,NA,TGCGCCAGCAGCTTGGGTGTCGATATCACCGGGGAGCTGTTTTTT,CASSLGVDITGELFF
15,TRBJ2-2,NA,TRBV19,NA,TGTGCCAGTAGTGCGACTATCGCGAACACCGGGGAGCTGTTTTTT,CASSATIANTGELFF
15,TRBJ2-3,few,TRBV28,TRBD2,TGTGCCAGCAGTGCCCGGACTAGCGGGGGGCCCTCTGCGTATTTT,CASSARTSGGPSAYF
11,TRBJ2-1,few,TRBV20-1,TRBD1,TGCAGTGCTGGACAGGGCTATGAGCAGTTCTTC,CSAGQGYEQFF
15,TRBJ2-2,NA,TRBV5-1,NA,TGCGCCAGCAGCTCGACTTTACAGGGTACCGGGGAGCTGTTTTTT,CASSSTLQGTGELFF
16,TRBJ1-5,NA,TRBV28,NA,TGTGCCAGCAGTCCGTCGGGCAGGGATAGCAATCAGCCCCAGCATTTT,CASSPSGRDSNQPQHF
12,TRBJ1-1,few,TRBV20-1,NA,TGCAGTGCAACTGACTTTTACACTGAAGCTTTCTTT,CSATDFYTEAFF
13,TRBJ2-3,NA,TRBV4-2,NA,TGTGCCAGCAGCCCAGAGGGGCTAGATACGCAGTATTTT,CASSPEGLDTQYF
14,TRBJ2-3,many,TRBV7-6,NA,TGTGCCAGCAGCTCGGGACTTCTCACAGATACGCAGTATTTT,CASSSGLLTDTQYF
15,TRBJ1-2,few,TRBV20-1,TRBD1,TGCAGTGCTATTGAGCTAGGGACAGGGTTACGTGGCTACACCTTC,CSAIELGTGLRGYTF
15,TRBJ2-1,few,TRBV5-6,TRBD2,TGTGCCAGCAGCCCACTAGCGGGGGGGTTTAGTGAGCAGTTCTTC,CASSPLAGGFSEQFF
13,TRBJ2-5,NA,TRBV2,NA,TGTGCCAGCGGTGCGGGGACACAAGAGACCCAGTACTTC,CASGAGTQETQYF
15,TRBJ2-3,many,TRBV7-2,NA,TGTGCCAGCAGCCCACCTATAGCGGCAGGGGATACGCAGTATTTT,CASSPPIAAGDTQYF
12,TRBJ2-7,NA,TRBV12-3/TRBV12-4,NA,TGTGCCAGCAGCCCAGGGGACTACGAGCAGTACTTC,CASSPGDYEQYF
20,TRBJ2-5,few,TRBV5-1,TRBD2,TGCGCCAGCAGCTTGGGTTTACGTCGGGGACTAGTTCGTATGGTGGAGACCCAGTACTTC,CASSLGLRRGLVRMVETQYF
14,TRBJ2-7,NA,TRBV5-1,NA,TGCGCCAGCAGCTTGAATGGAGGGAACTACGAGCAGTACTTC,CASSLNGGNYEQYF
16,TRBJ2-5,few,TRBV28,TRBD1,TGTGCCAGCAGTCGAGACAGGGGTTGGGACCAAGAGACCCAGTACTTC,CASSRDRGWDQETQYF
13,TRBJ2-5,NA,TRBV10-2,NA,TGCGCCAGCAGCGTAGGGTTCGAAGAGACCCAGTACTTC,CASSVGFEETQYF
13,TRBJ2-5,few,TRBV5-1,NA,TGCGCCAGCAGCCCCGGGACGTCAGCAGCCCAGTACTTC,CASSPGTSAAQYF
19,TRBJ2-1,few,TRBV4-3,TRBD2,TGCGCCAGCAGCCAAGCGCTAGCGGGAGTACAACCCGCCTACAATGAGCAGTTCTTC,CASSQALAGVQPAYNEQFF
13,TRBJ2-2,few,TRBV6-4,NA,TGTGCCAGCAGTGACGGGGGCACCGGGGAGCTGTTTTTT,CASSDGGTGELFF
14,TRBJ2-5,NA,TRBV18,TRBD1,TGTGCCAGCTCACCAGCGACAGGGCAAGAGACCCAGTACTTT,CASSPATGQETQYF
21,TRBJ2-1,few,TRBV10-3,TRBD2,TGTGCCATCAGTGACCCTCCGGGACTAGCGGGAGAGTCATCGGCACACAATGAGCAGTTCTTC,CAISDPPGLAGESSAHNEQFF
14,TRBJ2-1,NA,TRBV6-4,TRBD2,TGTGCCAGCAGCATCGAGCGGGGGGGCCTCGAGCAGTTCTTC,CASSIERGGLEQFF
15,TRBJ2-4,NA,TRBV12-3/TRBV12-4,NA,TGTGCCAGCAGCTCCTTCGGGGGAGCCAAAAACATTCAGTGCTTC,CASSSFGGAKNIQCF
13,TRBJ2-4,NA,TRBV5-1,NA,TGCGCCAGCAGCTTCACAGATAGGGACATTCAGTACTTC,CASSFTDRDIQYF
15,TRBJ1-4,NA,TRBV12-3/TRBV12-4,NA,TGTGCCAGCAGTTTAACGACGGGGGGAGGCGAAAAACTGTTTTTT,CASSLTTGGGEKLFF
15,TRBJ1-6,NA,TRBV7-2,TRBD1,TGTGCCAGCAGCCTTCTGGGACAGGGGGATTCACCCCTCCACTTT,CASSLLGQGDSPLHF
14,TRBJ1-5,NA,TRBV27,NA,TGTGCCAGCAAAGTTCTAGGGAGCAATCAGCCCCAGCATTTT,CASKVLGSNQPQHF
14,TRBJ2-1,NA,TRBV6-6,NA,TGTGCCAGCAGTTATCGAGGGGCCTACAATGAGCAGTTCTTC,CASSYRGAYNEQFF
14,TRBJ2-3,few,TRBV28,NA,TGTGCCCAGGACCGGGGATCTAGCACAGATACGCAGTATTTT,CAQDRGSSTDTQYF
15,TRBJ2-5,NA,TRBV25-1,TRBD1,TGTGCCAGCAGTGAATCCGGGACAGGGAAGGAGACCCAGTACTTC,CASSESGTGKETQYF
14,TRBJ1-2,few,TRBV12-3/TRBV12-4,TRBD1,TGTGCCAGCAGTTACGGACAGGGTGTATTGGGCAACACCTTC,CASSYGQGVLGNTF
12,TRBJ1-2,NA,TRBV12-3/TRBV12-4,NA,TGTGCCAGCCTGGACAACGGCTACGGCTACACCTTC,CASLDNGYGYTF
15,TRBJ2-4,few,TRBV12-3/TRBV12-4,NA,TGTGCCAGCAGTTTAGATCCAGGAGCAAAAAACATTCAGTACTTC,CASSLDPGAKNIQYF
13,TRBJ1-1,few,TRBV4-1,NA,TGCGCCAGCAGCCAGGATTCGACGAGTGTAGCTTTCTTT,CASSQDSTSVAFF
15,TRBJ2-5,NA,TRBV6-6,NA,TGTGCCAGCAGTTACTCGAAAGCCCGGTCAGAGACCCAGTACTTC,CASSYSKARSETQYF
15,TRBJ2-3,few,TRBV20-1,TRBD2,TGCAGTGCTAGAGATTCTAGCGGGATTATAGATACGCAGTATTTT,CSARDSSGIIDTQYF
18,TRBJ2-3,few,TRBV29-1,TRBD1,TGCAGCGTTGGATCACGAGGAGCTACAGGGGGCATCCCAGATACGCAGTATTTT,CSVGSRGATGGIPDTQYF
15,TRBJ2-1,NA,TRBV6-6,NA,TGTGCCAGCAGTTACGGGGGGTCTAGAAGCAATGAGCAGCTCTTC,CASSYGGSRSNEQLF
15,TRBJ2-1,few,TRBV5-6,TRBD2,TGTGCCAGCAGCTTGGTGGGCGGGGGGGCTTATGAGCAGTTCTTC,CASSLVGGGAYEQFF
15,TRBJ2-1,NA,TRBV6-2/TRBV6-3,NA,TGTGCCAGCAGTTATGCGAGGGAGTATCGCAATGAGCAGTTCTTC,CASSYAREYRNEQFF
11,TRBJ2-7,few,TRBV20-1,TRBD1,TGCAGTGCTGACAGGGCCTACGAGCAGTACTTC,CSADRAYEQYF
15,TRBJ2-5,few,TRBV5-1,NA,TGCGCCAGCAGCTTGGGGACCAGGGACCAAGAGACCCAGTACTTC,CASSLGTRDQETQYF
12,TRBJ2-5,few,TRBV12-3/TRBV12-4,NA,TGTGCCAGCCGTGGGTCCCAGACGACCCAGTACTTC,CASRGSQTTQYF
13,TRBJ2-1,NA,TRBV5-4,NA,TGTGCCAGCAGCTTGGGACACAACAATGAGCAGTTCTTC,CASSLGHNNEQFF
15,TRBJ2-7,once,TRBV5-1,TRBD1,TGCGCCAGCAGCTTGGCGGGGACAGGGAACTACGAGCAGTACTTC,CASSLAGTGNYEQYF
18,TRBJ2-1,NA,TRBV4-3,TRBD2,TGCGCCAGCAGCCGAAGCGCTTTCTTCGGGAGGTGGCAGGATGAGCAGTTCTTC,CASSRSAFFGRWQDEQFF
13,TRBJ1-1,few,TRBV20-1,NA,TGCAGTGCTAGAAAGAGGGGTGGGCTTGAAGCTTTCTTT,CSARKRGGLEAFF
15,TRBJ1-1,NA,TRBV7-9,TRBD1,TGTGCCAGCAGCTTAGCGGACAGGGGGGCAGGAGGAGCTTTCTTT,CASSLADRGAGGAFF
11,TRBJ1-1,NA,TRBV20-1,NA,TGCAGTGCTAGAGAGGACACTGAAGCTTTCTTT,CSAREDTEAFF
14,TRBJ2-3,NA,TRBV20-1,TRBD1,TGCAGTGCTGGTGACAGGGAGAGCACAGATACGCAGTATTTT,CSAGDRESTDTQYF
13,TRBJ1-1,few,TRBV12-3/TRBV12-4,NA,TGTGCCAGCACCACACAGATGAACACTGAAGCTTTCTTT,CASTTQMNTEAFF